This note documents a single T cell receptor (beta chain) sequence. Its antigen is unknown. The record originates from a study of T cell responses to AZD1222 COVID-19 vaccine. Overall study findings and caveats: Spike-specific TCR breadth and depth went up after people got two AZD1222 doses. Reports say nearly half of spike-specific TCRs go after unmutated variant regions.

Assay used: immunoSEQ multiplex PCR; TCRdb lists only in-frame clones, some missing. The sample holds over 100,000 clones, around 84% seen once. This receptor was taken from an adult in good health. The sample was peripheral blood, taken on day 0 of AZD1222 vaccination.

The CDR3 loop is CASIFRDSHQPQHF. CDR3 DNA: TGTGCCAGCATTTTCCGGGACAGCCATCAGCCCCAGCATTTT. This chain joins TRBV6-4 and TRBJ1-5, with 7 bases that match TRBD1. V shed 7 bases and J 5 bases; nucleotides not matched to a gene: 8. In germline, CDR1 is MRHNA, CDR2 SNTAGT. This CDR3 has 14 residues.